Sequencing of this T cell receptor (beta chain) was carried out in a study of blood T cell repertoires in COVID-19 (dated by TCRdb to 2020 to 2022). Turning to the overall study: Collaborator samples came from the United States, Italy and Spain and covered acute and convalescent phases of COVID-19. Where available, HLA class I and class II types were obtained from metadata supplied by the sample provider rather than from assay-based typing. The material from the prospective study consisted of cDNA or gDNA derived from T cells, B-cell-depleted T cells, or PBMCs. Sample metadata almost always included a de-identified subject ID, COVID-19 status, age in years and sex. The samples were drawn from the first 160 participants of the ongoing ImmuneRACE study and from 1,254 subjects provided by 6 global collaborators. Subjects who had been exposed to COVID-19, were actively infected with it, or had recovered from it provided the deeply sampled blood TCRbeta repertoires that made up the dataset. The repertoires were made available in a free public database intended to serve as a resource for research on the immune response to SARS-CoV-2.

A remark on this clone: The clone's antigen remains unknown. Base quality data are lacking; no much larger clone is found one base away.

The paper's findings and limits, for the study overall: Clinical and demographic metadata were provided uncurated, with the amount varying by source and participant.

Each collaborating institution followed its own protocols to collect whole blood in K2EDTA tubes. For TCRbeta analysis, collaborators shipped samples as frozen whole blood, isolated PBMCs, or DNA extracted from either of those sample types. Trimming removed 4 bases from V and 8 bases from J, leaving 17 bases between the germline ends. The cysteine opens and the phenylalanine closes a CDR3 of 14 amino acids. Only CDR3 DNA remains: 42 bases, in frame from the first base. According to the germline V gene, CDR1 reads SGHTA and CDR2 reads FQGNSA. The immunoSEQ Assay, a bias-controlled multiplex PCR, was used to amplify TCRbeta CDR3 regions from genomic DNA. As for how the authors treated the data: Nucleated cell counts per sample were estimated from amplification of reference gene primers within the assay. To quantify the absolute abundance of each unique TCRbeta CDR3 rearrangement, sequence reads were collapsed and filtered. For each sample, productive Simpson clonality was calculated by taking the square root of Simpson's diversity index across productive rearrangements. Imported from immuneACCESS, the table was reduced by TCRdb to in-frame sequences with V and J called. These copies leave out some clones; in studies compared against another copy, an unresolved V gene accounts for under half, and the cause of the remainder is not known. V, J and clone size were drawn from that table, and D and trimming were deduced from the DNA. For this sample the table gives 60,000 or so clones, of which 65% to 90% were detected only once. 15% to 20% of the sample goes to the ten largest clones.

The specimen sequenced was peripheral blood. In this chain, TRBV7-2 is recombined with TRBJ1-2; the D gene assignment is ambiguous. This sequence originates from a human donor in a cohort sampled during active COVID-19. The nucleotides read TGTGCCAGCAGCTCTGCGGAGACCGTTTACGGCTACACCTTC. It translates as CASSSAETVYGYTF.